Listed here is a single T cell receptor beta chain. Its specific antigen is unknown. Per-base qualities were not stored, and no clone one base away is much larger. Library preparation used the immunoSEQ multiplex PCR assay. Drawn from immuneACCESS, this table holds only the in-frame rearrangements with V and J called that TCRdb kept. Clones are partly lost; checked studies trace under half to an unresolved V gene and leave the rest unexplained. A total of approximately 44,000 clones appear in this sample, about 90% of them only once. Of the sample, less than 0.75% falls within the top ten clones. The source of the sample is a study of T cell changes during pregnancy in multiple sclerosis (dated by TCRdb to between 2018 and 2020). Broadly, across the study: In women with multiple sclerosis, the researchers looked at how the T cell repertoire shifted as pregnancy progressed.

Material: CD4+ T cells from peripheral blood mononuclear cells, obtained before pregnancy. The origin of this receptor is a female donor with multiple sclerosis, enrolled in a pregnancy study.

The nucleotide sequence reads as follows: TGTGCCACCAGCAGAGTCGGTGAAAAACTGTTTTTT. It is translated as CATSRVGEKLFF. The chain links TRBV15 with TRBJ1-4, with the identity of the D gene unclear. There are 12 amino acids in the CDR3, from cysteine to phenylalanine inclusive. Just the 36-base CDR3 DNA is kept, in frame starting at base 1. The junction shows trimming of 1 base on V and 7 bases on J, plus 4 bases between the germline ends. The CDR1 and CDR2 encoded by the germline V gene (reference sequence) are LNHNV and YYDKDF.